This TCR beta chain was identified in a study of blood T cell repertoires in COVID-19. Study-wide context: The origin of the acute and convalescent COVID-19 samples was the United States, Italy and Spain. T cells, B-cell-depleted T cells, or PBMCs provided the cDNA or gDNA that served as material.

Original data processing: It was from reference gene primer amplification that nucleated cell counts were estimated. Profiling relied on immunoSEQ multiplex PCR, and the TCRdb table lists in-frame clones only, not all of them. That table supplies the V and J calls and clone size; D and trimming were determined from the DNA. The sample has almost 55,000 clones, approximately 82% seen once; the top ten hold roughly 5%. The sequenced sample was peripheral blood. The receptor was isolated from a human donor in a cohort sampled during active COVID-19.

CDR3 sequence: CASSLAGRLLPDTQYF. CDR3 coding DNA: TGTGCCAGCAGCTTAGCGGGGAGACTTCTACCAGATACGCAGTATTTT. The rearrangement links TRBV7-9 to TRBJ2-3; TRBD2 might be the D (5 bases). Between the trimmed V and J ends, which lost 0 bases and 4 bases, there was a span of 14 bases. Germline loops: CDR1 SEHNR, CDR2 FQNEAQ (reference sequence). The CDR3 runs to 16 residues. Looking up the rest from reference TRBV7-9 and TRBJ2-3 gives the full variable domain: DTGVSQNPRHKITKRGQNVTFRCDPISEHNRLYWYRQTLGQGPEFLTYFQNEAQLEKSRLLSDRFSAERPKGSFSTLEIQRTEQGDSAMYLCASSLAGRLLPDTQYFGPGTRLTVL.